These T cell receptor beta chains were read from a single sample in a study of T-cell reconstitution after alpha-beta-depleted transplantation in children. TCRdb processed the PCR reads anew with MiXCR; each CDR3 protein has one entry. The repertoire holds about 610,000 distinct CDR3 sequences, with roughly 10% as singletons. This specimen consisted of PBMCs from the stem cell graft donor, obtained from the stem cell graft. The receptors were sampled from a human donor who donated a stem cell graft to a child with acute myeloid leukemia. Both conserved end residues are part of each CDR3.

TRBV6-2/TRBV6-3	CASTAAGDYGYTF
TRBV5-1	CASSLEGSGGEQFF
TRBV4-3	CASIPGTSGYNEQFF
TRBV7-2	CASSLKGFGEAFF
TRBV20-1	CSASGLAGETQYF
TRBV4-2	CASSQREGRNNEQFF
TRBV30	CAWSVGQGGGGYTF
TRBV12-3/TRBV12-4	CASRKGGWEAFF
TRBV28	CASSLFQDNQPQHF
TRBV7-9	CASSLRVADTQYF
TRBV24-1	CATSDELAGGRNEQFF
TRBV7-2	CASSPGSRAGEQYF
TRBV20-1	CSARVGGGTGELFF
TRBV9	CASSSFQGGEQYF
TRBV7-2	CASSWRGLLYNEQFF
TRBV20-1	CSAILAGGYNEQFF
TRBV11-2	CASSLGASSSSDTQYF
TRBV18	CASSPQGGNGQYF
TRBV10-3	CAISPGDSYGYTF
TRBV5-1	CASSVRGSSYEQYF
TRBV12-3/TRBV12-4	CASSFSGSQFF
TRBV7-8	CASSFGQGWTEAFF
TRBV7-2	CASSQNREVYSEQYF
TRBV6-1	CASTLGGHNEQFF
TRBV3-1	CAICLGLGLVTGSNEKLFF
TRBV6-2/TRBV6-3	CASGGAPQETQYF
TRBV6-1	CASRPAQRENTGELFF
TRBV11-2	CASSPVPQWVSGELFF
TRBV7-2	CASSPELPDTQYF
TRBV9	CASSVGGTNEKLFF
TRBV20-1	CSARDRDSFKQFF
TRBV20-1	CSASRGQGSFF
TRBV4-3	CASSQGTLGGGTDTQYF
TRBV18	CASSPYPEGVTEAFF
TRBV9	CASSRGTASGYNEQFF
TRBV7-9	CASSGAWGTEAFF
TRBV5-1	CASSLGGTGRNQPQHF
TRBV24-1	CATSERLLAGSTDTQYF
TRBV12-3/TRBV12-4	CASRMTGTRGYEQYF
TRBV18	CASSPSGQGDGYTF
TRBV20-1	CSAPPPGSNTGELFF
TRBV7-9	CASSLDRGQITEAFF